This T cell receptor beta chain is drawn from a study of blood T cells in healthy people across ages. Study details: T cells yielded about one barcoded beta molecule per two cells through template switching.

Findings of the study overall: When set beside aged donors, long-lived donors presented more naive CD4+ cells and higher diversity.

As regards this clonotype: Its antigen is not identified.

The CDR3 covers 14 residues. The germline V and J ends were trimmed by 4 bases and 5 bases, with 11 bases remaining between them. Germline lookup yields CDR1 MGHRA and CDR2 YSYEKL. Combining a sample-barcoded 5' primer with a J-beta primer mix, a second PCR ran for about 7 to 11 cycles. Each CDR3 protein gets one entry after TCRdb re-called the 5' RACE reads with MiXCR. The sample shows about 640,000 distinct CDR3 sequences, around three fifths of them seen only once. Individuals who donated were healthy Caucasians from Russia aged 6 to 90. Each donor gave roughly 9.1 milliliters of peripheral blood. This TCR derives from a man aged 55-75 years in good health. The chain joins TRBV4-1 to TRBJ2-2; D is unresolved. The sample comprised blood. This CDR3 reads CASSLDHGTGELFF. The DNA for the CDR3 is TGCGCCAGCAGCCTAGATCACGGGACCGGGGAGCTGTTTTTT.